These 31 T cell receptor beta chains originate from one sample sequenced in a study of vaccination and CD4 T cells after COVID-19. The Oncomine TCR Beta short-read assay sequenced DNA from cultured CD4+ T cells. Using its own MiXCR run on the PCR reads, TCRdb lists one record per CDR3 protein. This table holds under 15,000 distinct CDR3 sequences, around 60% found once. The treatment: approximately nine-day PBMC culture with coronavirus spike peptide pools or control peptides (ViraFEST assay). Antigen specificity for these receptors is unknown. Sequenced sample: CD4+ T cells from blood, cultured in vitro. The receptor set was obtained from a human donor who had recovered from COVID-19.

The chain carries TRBV7-9 and TRBJ2-1; D perhaps matches TRBD2 (6 bases). Deletions cut 0 bases from V and 8 bases from J, with 17 bases between. CDR3 size: 16 residues. Germline assignment: CDR1 SEHNR and CDR2 FQNEAQ (reference sequence). CDR3 coding DNA: TGTGCCAGCAGCTTAGCGGCCCTCGCGGAGCGGGATGAGCAGTTCTTC. As protein: CASSLAALAERDEQFF.

The chain has TRBV7-2 and TRBJ2-2; D possibly corresponds to TRBD1 (6 bases). V lost 1 base and J 7 bases, leaving 13 bases between the germline ends. Germline CDR1 is SGHTA and CDR2 is FQGNSA. The CDR3 is 15 residues long. For the CDR3, the DNA is TGTGCCAGCAGCTTAGTGTTTCAGGGGTACGGGGAGCTGTTTTTT. Its protein is CASSLVFQGYGELFF.

V and J are TRBV6-1 and TRBJ2-7, with D tentatively TRBD1 (7 bases). This CDR3 has 12 amino acids. V was shortened by 8 bases and J by 5 bases, with 13 bases between the two germline ends. Germline V gene lookup returns CDR1 MNHNS and CDR2 SASEGT. CDR3: CASSRGVDEQYF. DNA for the CDR3: TGTGCCAGCTCCAGGGGGGTCGACGAGCAGTACTTC.

The rearrangement joins TRBV7-2 to TRBJ1-5, with D uncertain. The CDR3 is 14 residues long. CDR1 and CDR2 from the germline V gene are SGHTA and FQGNSA. V was clipped by 3 bases and J by 2 bases, with 8 bases between them. CDR3 bases: TGTGCCAGCAGCTTGGGCAGACGCAATCAGCCCCAGCATTTT. Amino acid sequence: CASSLGRRNQPQHF.

This sequence joins TRBV2 and TRBJ1-5; D possibly corresponds to TRBD1 (5 bases). V lost 4 bases, J lost 5 bases, and 9 bases lay in between. CDR3 length equals 13 residues. CDR1 is SNHLY, CDR2 FYNNEI, per germline. For the CDR3, the DNA is TGTGCCAGCAGTGGCGGGGGAGATCAGCCCCAGCATTTT. Its protein is CASSGGGDQPQHF.

CDR3 loop: CASRPRGGSPLHF. CDR3 bases: TGTGCCAGCAGGCCCCGGGGTGGTTCACCCCTCCACTTT. The chain joins TRBV6-1 to TRBJ1-6; D not certain. V lost 6 bases and J lost 9, with 12 bases in between. Per the germline V gene, CDR1 is MNHNS and CDR2 is SASEGT. The CDR3 length is 13 residues.

The V gene is TRBV24-1, the J gene TRBJ2-7, with 10 bases matching TRBD2. Germline V gene lookup returns CDR1 KGHDR and CDR2 SFDVKD. Trimming at V came to 3 bases and at J to 4 bases, leaving 5 bases not matched to a gene. This CDR3 region has 15 residues. The chain's CDR3 is CATSDRSSGGYEQYF. CDR3 DNA: TGTGCCACCAGTGATCGGTCTAGCGGGGGTTACGAGCAGTACTTC.

The chain is built from TRBV20-1 and TRBJ2-1; 14 bases are shared with TRBD2. The CDR3 runs 17 residues. Trimming cost V 6 bases and J 1 base; bases outside gene matches: 8. Germline CDR1 and CDR2: DFQATT and SNEGSKA (reference sequence). CDR3 bases: TGCAGTGCAAACCCGGGACTAGCGGGAGCATCCTACAATGAGCAGTTCTTC. It yields the protein CSANPGLAGASYNEQFF.

V and J are TRBV20-1 and TRBJ2-5, with 9 bases aligning to TRBD1. In germline, CDR1 is DFQATT, CDR2 SNEGSKA (reference sequence). CDR3 size: 16 residues. V gave up 6 bases and J gave up 5 bases; unmatched junction bases: 16. The CDR3 reads CSALGQGNVLDETQYF. Here the CDR3 DNA reads TGCAGTGCCCTCGGACAGGGGAATGTTTTGGATGAGACCCAGTACTTC.

The chain joins TRBV20-1 to TRBJ2-1; 13 bases align to TRBD2. The J call may be faulty, since TRBJ2-7 better matches the DNA end. CDR1 and CDR2 (germline): DFQATT, SNEGSKA (reference sequence). The CDR3 is made up of 19 amino acids. The CDR3 here is CSARVRTSGSAGWSYEQYF. In nucleotides, the CDR3 is TGCAGTGCTAGAGTAAGGACTAGCGGGAGCGCTGGGTGGTCCTACGAGCAGTACTTC.

This clonotype was found a few times. The chain employs TRBV6-5 and TRBJ2-7, with TRBD2 matching over 7 bases. The V gene end was trimmed by 0 bases and the J gene end by 2 bases; junction bases not matched to a gene: 7. Germline values: CDR1 MNHEY, CDR2 SVGAGI. CDR3 length equals 16 residues. Here the CDR3 DNA reads TGTGCCAGCAGTTACTCCAGAACTAGCGCAACCTACGAGCAGTACTTC. As protein: CASSYSRTSATYEQYF.

The genes are TRBV20-1 and TRBJ2-1; TRBD1 is a possible D gene (5 bases). CDR1 is DFQATT and CDR2 is SNEGSKA in the germline V gene (reference sequence). Deletions cut 6 bases from V and 1 base from J, with 10 bases between. This CDR3 has 13 amino acids. CDR3 bases: TGCAGTGCGGGGCGTCCTTCCTACAATGAGCAGTTCTTC. This codes for CSAGRPSYNEQFF.

V is TRBV11-2 and J is TRBJ2-1; the match to TRBD2 covers 10 bases. Per the germline V gene, CDR1 is SGHAT and CDR2 is FQNNGV. V was pared by 6 bases and J by 0 bases, with 8 bases of the junction left unmatched. This CDR3 has 17 amino acids. The CDR3 loop is CASRPLAGPSSYNEQFF. CDR3 sequence (DNA): TGTGCCAGCAGACCACTAGCGGGACCGAGCTCCTACAATGAGCAGTTCTTC. The full variable domain, with the rest looked up from reference TRBV11-2 and TRBJ2-1, is EAGVAQSPRYKIIEKRQSVAFWCNPISGHATLYWYQQILGQGPKLLIQFQNNGVVDDSQLPKDRFSAERLKGVDSTLKIQPAKLEDSAVYLCASRPLAGPSSYNEQFFGPGTRLTVL.

The genes are TRBV28 and TRBJ1-1, with 8 bases aligning to TRBD1. Trimming cost V 5 bases and J 7 bases; bases outside gene matches: 12. Germline assignment: CDR1 MDHEN and CDR2 SYDVKM. The CDR3 covers 15 residues. Here the CDR3 DNA reads TGTGCCAGCAGTGCCCCTAGGCAGGGGGCCTTTGAAGCTTTCTTT. Protein: CASSAPRQGAFEAFF.

The V gene is TRBV28, the J gene TRBJ1-2; D is unclear. Deletions cut 1 base from V and 7 bases from J, with 13 bases between. Germline V gives CDR1 MDHEN, CDR2 SYDVKM. CDR3 size: 14 residues. This chain's CDR3 is CASSLSRFGVGYTF. The CDR3 DNA is TGTGCCAGCAGTTTATCCCGGTTTGGGGTTGGCTACACCTTC.

This chain uses TRBV7-9 with TRBJ2-7; 9 nucleotides agree with TRBD1. V dropped 5 bases and J dropped 6; count of bases not matched to a gene: 8. The CDR3 has 14 amino acids. CDR1 and CDR2 from the germline V gene are SEHNR and FQNEAQ (reference sequence). As DNA, the CDR3 is TGTGCCAGCAGCCCCTGGGGACAGGGTTTCGAGCAGTACTTC. As protein: CASSPWGQGFEQYF.

The chain combines TRBV10-3 with TRBJ2-3; D unclear. The CDR3 is made up of 13 amino acids. V gave up 4 bases and J gave up 0 bases, with 5 bases separating them. CDR1 and CDR2 (germline): ENHRY, SYGVKD. This chain's CDR3 is CAISGPSTDTQYF. The CDR3, as DNA: TGTGCCATCAGTGGGCCTAGCACAGATACGCAGTATTTT.

J is TRBJ2-5 and V is TRBV7-9, with D tentatively TRBD2 (5 bases). The V gene's germline CDR1 is SEHNR and CDR2 FQNEAQ (reference sequence). The CDR3 has 15 residues. Trimming took 2 bases from V and 1 from J, leaving 11 bases between them. This CDR3 is CASSLPDYAQETQYF. CDR3 DNA sequence: TGTGCCAGCAGCTTACCAGACTACGCCCAAGAGACCCAGTACTTC. The complete variable domain, with remaining parts taken from reference TRBV7-9 and TRBJ2-5, reads DTGVSQNPRHKITKRGQNVTFRCDPISEHNRLYWYRQTLGQGPEFLTYFQNEAQLEKSRLLSDRFSAERPKGSFSTLEIQRTEQGDSAMYLCASSLPDYAQETQYFGPGTRLLVL.

The table lists this clonotype with a few counts. V usage is TRBV20-1 and J usage is TRBJ2-7; tentatively, D is TRBD1 (5 bases). Germline V gene data show CDR1 as DFQATT and CDR2 as SNEGSKA (reference sequence). V was trimmed by 3 bases and J by 1 base, leaving 10 bases between them. This CDR3 has 13 residues. The CDR3 region has the DNA TGCAGTGCTAGCGGCCAGGGTTCCTACGAGCAGTACTTC. Translated, it gives CSASGQGSYEQYF.

In DNA form, the CDR3 reads TGTGCCAGCTTATCGGGACAGGGAGGAGAAAACATTCAGTACTTC. Translated: CASLSGQGGENIQYF. The V call is TRBV6-1, the J call TRBJ2-4; 9 bases are shared with TRBD1. Germline values: CDR1 MNHNS, CDR2 SASEGT. The CDR3 consists of 15 residues. V gave up 8 bases and J gave up 5 bases; unmatched junction bases: 10.

The rearrangement joins TRBV4-3 to TRBJ2-5; no definite D call. Trimming shortened V by 0 bases and J by 0 bases, and 8 bases separated the two germline ends. CDR1 and CDR2 from the germline V gene are LGHNA and YSLEER. CDR3 length equals 15 residues. This CDR3 reads CASSQDPGNQETQYF. For the CDR3, the DNA is TGCGCCAGCAGCCAAGATCCGGGCAACCAAGAGACCCAGTACTTC.

V gene TRBV18 combines with J gene TRBJ1-2, with a tentative D call TRBD1 (6 bases). V lost 0 bases to trimming and J lost 5 bases, with 13 bases between them. The CDR3 covers 15 residues. In germline, CDR1 is KGHSH, CDR2 LQKENI. CDR3 residues: CASSPPQGRGYGYTF. CDR3 in DNA: TGTGCCAGCTCACCACCGCAGGGGCGGGGGTATGGCTACACCTTC.

The chain uses TRBV29-1 and TRBJ2-5; 12 nucleotides agree with TRBD1. The J segment lost 5 bases and the V segment lost 4 bases, leaving 5 bases of the junction unmatched. The CDR3 consists of 14 residues. Per the germline V gene, CDR1 is SQVTM and CDR2 is ANQGSEA. This chain's CDR3 is CSVGGTGGFETQYF. Here the CDR3 DNA reads TGCAGCGTTGGGGGGACAGGGGGCTTCGAGACCCAGTACTTC.

The chain joins TRBV27 to TRBJ1-4, with D possibly matching TRBD1 (5 bases). V lost 5 bases to trimming and J lost 7 bases, with 14 bases between them. Germline CDR1 is MNHEY and CDR2 is SMNVEV (reference sequence). The CDR3 spans 14 residues. For the CDR3, the DNA is TGTGCCAGCAGTCCCGGGGGAGGGGTTGAAAAACTGTTTTTT. The encoded protein is CASSPGGGVEKLFF.

V usage is TRBV6-1 and J usage is TRBJ2-3, with 10 positions matching TRBD2. The CDR3 spans 15 residues. Trimming cost V 1 base and J 4 bases; bases outside gene matches: 2. Per germline, CDR1 MNHNS and CDR2 SASEGT. CDR3 bases: TGTGCCAGCAGTGAAGAAGCGGGAGGGCCAGATACGCAGTATTTT. This sequence encodes CASSEEAGGPDTQYF.

This clonotype was picked up one time. DNA of the CDR3: TGCAGTGCTAGACCCATCTCCGGGAGGTACTACGAGCAGTACTTC. Translation gives CSARPISGRYYEQYF. The chain employs TRBV20-1 and TRBJ2-7, with 7 bases matching TRBD2. CDR1 and CDR2 (germline): DFQATT, SNEGSKA (reference sequence). After removal of 2 bases from V and 3 bases from J, the junction contained 10 bases not matched to a gene. This CDR3 is 15 amino acids long.

The J gene is TRBJ1-6, the V gene TRBV6-1, with 7 bases that match TRBD1. Looked up from germline, CDR1 is MNHNS and CDR2 is SASEGT. This CDR3 is 16 amino acids long. V lost 6 bases and J lost 7; bases outside the gene matches: 12. DNA of the CDR3: TGTGCCAGCAGCGCCGGGGACAGCGTTGCGAATTCACCCCTCCACTTT. Translating it yields CASSAGDSVANSPLHF.

The rearrangement uses TRBV6-4 and TRBJ1-5; TRBD1 agrees at 7 bases. V was pared by 11 bases and J by 9 bases, with 10 bases of the junction left unmatched. This CDR3 comprises 12 residues. The germline CDR1 and CDR2 sequences are MRHNA and SNTAGT. The CDR3 DNA reads as TGTGCCGGTCACAGGGGCGGTGGGCCCCAGCATTTT. It codes for CAGHRGGGPQHF.

Only one count was recorded for this clonotype. V gene TRBV20-1 combines with J gene TRBJ2-1; 10 bases agree with TRBD1. Per the germline V gene, CDR1 is DFQATT and CDR2 is SNEGSKA (reference sequence). The trim removed 6 bases at V and 3 bases at J, leaving 5 bases unmatched. CDR3 length equals 14 residues. The CDR3 reads CSAQDRGLYNEQFF. As DNA, the CDR3 is TGCAGTGCACAAGACAGGGGGCTCTACAATGAGCAGTTCTTC.

The chain employs TRBV27 and TRBJ2-7; 8 bases match TRBD1. The CDR3 extends over 14 amino acids. V was pared by 5 bases and J by 2 bases, with 5 bases of the junction left unmatched. Germline values: CDR1 MNHEY, CDR2 SMNVEV (reference sequence). CDR3 nucleotides: TGTGCCAGCAGTATAAGGACAGGGACCTACGAGCAGTACTTC. Protein sequence: CASSIRTGTYEQYF.

This rearrangement joins TRBV2 to TRBJ2-7; 11 nucleotides agree with TRBD2. J gave up 5 bases and V 6 bases, and 9 bases lay outside the gene matches. The germline V gene encodes CDR1 SNHLY and CDR2 FYNNEI. This CDR3 spans 15 amino acids. CDR3: CASSFGTSGPNEQYF. DNA for the CDR3: TGTGCCAGCAGCTTCGGGACTAGCGGCCCCAACGAGCAGTACTTC.